These T cell receptor beta chains were read from a single sample in a study of blood T cells in healthy people across ages. TCRdb reprocessed the 5' RACE reads with MiXCR, giving one entry per CDR3 protein. The table has approximately 580,000 distinct CDR3 sequences, around 24% seen once. These data also featured in a second study, about T cells of mothers and their children.

Specimen: blood. These receptors originate from a boy aged 10-17 years in good health. The CDR3 runs from the conserved cysteine through the conserved F or W. A D gene is named only where the DNA matches it firmly. Some rows have no size entry. The others give once, few or many, or a class for an expanded clone.

V,D,size,J,CDR3,DNA
TRBV5-1,-,many,TRBJ1-1,CASSRGDTEAFF,TGCGCCAGCAGCCGGGGGGACACTGAAGCTTTCTTT
TRBV6-2/TRBV6-3,TRBD2,-,TRBJ2-1,CASSYSRAGVRQEQFF,TGTGCCAGCAGTTACTCGCGGGCGGGAGTCCGGCAAGAGCAGTTCTTC
TRBV19,TRBD1,few,TRBJ2-1,CASSISGQGLVNEQFF,TGTGCCAGTAGTATATCCGGACAGGGGTTAGTGAATGAGCAGTTCTTC
TRBV29-1,-,-,TRBJ2-3,CSVGLARGTQYF,TGCAGCGTTGGGCTAGCGAGGGGTACGCAGTATTTT
TRBV6-1,-,few,TRBJ2-7,CASSHGVLVNRTYEQYF,TGTGCCAGCAGCCACGGGGTGTTGGTAAACAGAACCTACGAGCAGTACTTC
TRBV3-1,-,few,TRBJ2-3,CASSAELHPPAQYF,TGTGCCAGCAGCGCGGAGCTCCACCCTCCAGCGCAGTATTTT
TRBV7-7,TRBD2,-,TRBJ2-5,CASSPGLAGGPQETQYF,TGTGCTAGCAGCCCGGGACTAGCGGGAGGCCCTCAAGAGACCCAGTACTTC
TRBV20-1,TRBD2,many,TRBJ2-4,CSASPASGGRRLGKNIQYF,TGCAGTGCTTCCCCAGCTAGCGGGGGGCGCCGATTGGGCAAAAACATTCAGTACTTC
TRBV10-3,TRBD2,-,TRBJ2-7,CAISGSGGGRVLSEQYF,TGTGCCATCAGTGGGAGCGGGGGGGGCCGGGTTCTGAGCGAGCAGTACTTC
TRBV29-1,-,-,TRBJ2-7,CSVDGEEDSYEQYF,TGCAGCGTTGATGGGGAGGAGGACTCCTACGAGCAGTACTTC
TRBV4-3,-,-,TRBJ1-1,CASSGGSTEAFF,TGCGCCAGCAGTGGGGGGAGTACTGAAGCTTTCTTT
TRBV3-1,TRBD2,-,TRBJ2-1,CASSQIVRASGVYNEQFF,TGTGCCAGCAGCCAGATCGTCCGGGCTAGCGGAGTCTACAATGAGCAGTTCTTC
TRBV5-1,-,few,TRBJ2-7,CASQLQQGSYEQYF,TGCGCCAGCCAACTTCAACAGGGCTCCTACGAGCAGTACTTC
TRBV7-2,TRBD2,few,TRBJ2-3,CASSRLTSPSTDTQYF,TGTGCCAGCAGCCGCCTGACTAGCCCTAGCACAGATACGCAGTATTTT
TRBV20-1,TRBD2,-,TRBJ2-3,CSARVPSGRADTQYF,TGCAGTGCTAGAGTGCCTAGCGGGAGGGCAGATACGCAGTATTTT
TRBV25-1,TRBD1,few,TRBJ1-4,CASSGRQGPTNEKLFF,TGTGCCAGCAGTGGTCGACAGGGGCCAACTAATGAAAAACTGTTTTTT
TRBV27,-,-,TRBJ2-2,CASSPRVTGELFF,TGTGCCAGCAGTCCCAGGGTCACCGGGGAGCTGTTTTTT